These T cell receptor beta chains were read from a single sample in a study of CD8 T cells in Susac syndrome. TCRdb ran MiXCR on the immunoSEQ multiplex PCR reads and lists one entry per CDR3 protein. The sample lists 150,000 to 200,000 distinct CDR3 sequences; under 95% were seen once. Material: CD4+ T cells from PBMCs. These receptors came from a human donor in good health. Each CDR3 is given with its conserved first and last residue. The order of the fields is clone size, J gene, D gene, V gene, CDR3 DNA, CDR3 protein. A D gene is named only where the DNA matches it firmly. Size tells how often a clone was seen (once, few, many) or the class of an expanded clone, and some rows leave it out.

>-|TRBJ2-3|-|TRBV7-2
TGTGCCAGCAGCCCCGTTCCAGGAACAGATACGCAGTATTTT
CASSPVPGTDTQYF
>-|TRBJ2-1|-|TRBV30
TGTGCCTGGAGTGTAAAAGGGGGGCCGCGCAATGAGCAGTTCTTC
CAWSVKGGPRNEQFF
>-|TRBJ1-4|-|TRBV2
TGTGCCAGCAGTGATACAGGGTCAACTAATGAAAAACTGTTTTTT
CASSDTGSTNEKLFF
>once|TRBJ2-3|TRBD2|TRBV7-2
TGTGCCAGCAGCTCAAGGAGCGGGGGAAGCACAGATACGCAGTATTTT
CASSSRSGGSTDTQYF
>-|TRBJ1-1|-|TRBV5-1
TGCGCCAGCAGCTTGTTTAGGGGCGGGACTGAAGCTTTCTTT
CASSLFRGGTEAFF
>-|TRBJ2-7|TRBD2|TRBV5-1
TGCGCCAGCAGCTGGGGGACTAAGGGAGACGAGCAGTACTTC
CASSWGTKGDEQYF
>-|TRBJ1-5|-|TRBV6-6
TGTGCTGGTGGTCATAGCAATCAGCCCCAGCATTTT
CAGGHSNQPQHF
>-|TRBJ2-7|-|TRBV25-1
TGTGCCAGCCTTCGGACGGGTGGCTACGAGCAGTACTTC
CASLRTGGYEQYF
>-|TRBJ2-7|-|TRBV5-1
TGCGCCAGCAGCAGAGGGTCCGGGGGCTCCTACGAGCAGTACTTC
CASSRGSGGSYEQYF
>-|TRBJ2-3|-|TRBV6-5
TGTGCCACTCAAAACGGGGGGCAGGATACGCAGTATTTT
CATQNGGQDTQYF
>-|TRBJ2-7|-|TRBV27
TGTGCCAGCAGTTTCACCGGGAGTTTCGACTACGAGCAGTACTTC
CASSFTGSFDYEQYF
>-|TRBJ2-3|-|TRBV2
TGTGCCAGCAGTTACACATCCACAGATACGCAGTATTTT
CASSYTSTDTQYF
>-|TRBJ2-3|TRBD1|TRBV18
TGTGCCAGCTTGCGCACAGGGGGCACAGATACGCAGTATTTT
CASLRTGGTDTQYF
>-|TRBJ2-3|TRBD2|TRBV7-7
TGTGCTAGCAGCTTAGCCCGGGGGGGAGATACGCAGTATTTT
CASSLARGGDTQYF
>-|TRBJ1-4|-|TRBV7-9
TGTGCCAGCAGCGGCTGGACAGTGAGTCCCGGAAAACTGTTTTTT
CASSGWTVSPGKLFF
>-|TRBJ2-5|-|TRBV11-1
TGTGCCAGCAGCTCCTTCGAGAAGGGAACAGAGACCCAGTACTTC
CASSSFEKGTETQYF
>-|TRBJ1-1|TRBD1|TRBV4-2
TGTGCCAGCAGCACCAGACAGGGGGCGGTGAACACTGAAGCTTTCTTT
CASSTRQGAVNTEAFF
>-|TRBJ1-6|-|TRBV6-2/TRBV6-3
TGTGCCAGCAGTTTCGGGGCGAATTCACCCCTCCACTTT
CASSFGANSPLHF
>-|TRBJ1-5|TRBD1|TRBV18
TGTGCCAGCTCAGAGGACAGGGGAAGTCAGCCCCAGCATTTT
CASSEDRGSQPQHF
>-|TRBJ2-5|TRBD1|TRBV7-3
TGTGCCAGCAGCTTAGACAGGGGCCTGGGGACCCAGTACTTC
CASSLDRGLGTQYF
>-|TRBJ2-1|TRBD2|TRBV11-2
TGTGCCAGCAGCTCCTCTAGCGGGGGCTACATGGGGTTCTTC
CASSSSSGGYMGFF
>-|TRBJ1-4|-|TRBV29-1
TGCAGCGTGGCTCAGGGAAAGGCTGAAAAACTGTTTTTT
CSVAQGKAEKLFF
>-|TRBJ2-7|TRBD2|TRBV4-2
TGTGCCAGCAGCCCCAGACTAGCGGGGGGCTTAAGCTCCTACGAGCAGTACTTC
CASSPRLAGGLSSYEQYF
>-|TRBJ2-3|-|TRBV20-1
TGCAGTGCTAGAGCCCCCGGGGCGGATACGCAGTATTTT
CSARAPGADTQYF
>-|TRBJ2-1|-|TRBV19
TGTGCCAGTAGTTCCCCCGGTGACAATGAGCAGTTCTTC
CASSSPGDNEQFF
>-|TRBJ1-2|-|TRBV6-5
TGTGCCAGCAGTTACCGCTCCCCCTCGGTCGGCTACACCTTC
CASSYRSPSVGYTF
>-|TRBJ1-2|TRBD1|TRBV12-3/TRBV12-4
TGTGCCAGCAGCCGGGACAGCCCCCCCTACTTC
CASSRDSPPYF
>-|TRBJ1-5|-|TRBV20-1
TGCAGTGCCCTTTGGGGTGGCAATCAGCCCCAGCATTTT
CSALWGGNQPQHF
>-|TRBJ2-7|-|TRBV4-1
TGCGCCAGCAGCCAAGGGACTACCTACGAGCAGTACTTC
CASSQGTTYEQYF
>once|TRBJ1-1|-|TRBV11-2
TGTGCCAGCAGCTTATGGTTTGGGTCGCGGAACACTGAAGCTTTCTTT
CASSLWFGSRNTEAFF
>-|TRBJ1-1|-|TRBV27
TGTGCCAGCAGTTTTAAGTCAGGGGAGTACACTGAAGCTTTCTTT
CASSFKSGEYTEAFF
>-|TRBJ2-7|-|TRBV7-2
TGTGCCAGCAGCTCCACCCCACGGGTTGAGCAGTACTTC
CASSSTPRVEQYF
>-|TRBJ1-3|TRBD1|TRBV7-2
TGTGCCAGCAGCCCCCCGGGACAGAGGAGCTCTGGAAACACCATATATTTT
CASSPPGQRSSGNTIYF
>-|TRBJ1-2|-|TRBV25-1
TGTGCCAGCACCTCCGGGGCTCGGGGCTACACCTTC
CASTSGARGYTF
>-|TRBJ1-2|TRBD1|TRBV5-4
TGTGCCAGCAGCTTGGGCCAGGGGGGCGCAAACTATGGCTACACCTTC
CASSLGQGGANYGYTF